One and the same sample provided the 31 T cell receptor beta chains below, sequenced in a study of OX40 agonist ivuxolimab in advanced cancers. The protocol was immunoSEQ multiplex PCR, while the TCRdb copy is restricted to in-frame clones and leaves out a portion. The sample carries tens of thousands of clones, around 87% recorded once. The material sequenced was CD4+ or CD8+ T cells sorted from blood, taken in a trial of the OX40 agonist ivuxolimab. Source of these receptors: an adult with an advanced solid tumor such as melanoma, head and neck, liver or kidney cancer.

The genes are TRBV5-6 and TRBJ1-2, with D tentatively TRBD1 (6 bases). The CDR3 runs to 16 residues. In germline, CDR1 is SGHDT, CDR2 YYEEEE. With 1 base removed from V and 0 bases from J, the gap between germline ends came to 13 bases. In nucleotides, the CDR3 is TGTGCCAGCAGCTTGTTATCGGACAGATCTAACTATGGCTACACCTTC. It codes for CASSLLSDRSNYGYTF.

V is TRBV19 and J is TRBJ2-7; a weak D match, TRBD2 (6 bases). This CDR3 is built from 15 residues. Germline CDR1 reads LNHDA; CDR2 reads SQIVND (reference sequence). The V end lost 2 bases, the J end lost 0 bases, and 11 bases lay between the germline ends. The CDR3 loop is CASSIMRGLSYEQYF. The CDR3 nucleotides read TGTGCCAGTAGTATAATGCGGGGCCTCTCCTACGAGCAGTACTTC.

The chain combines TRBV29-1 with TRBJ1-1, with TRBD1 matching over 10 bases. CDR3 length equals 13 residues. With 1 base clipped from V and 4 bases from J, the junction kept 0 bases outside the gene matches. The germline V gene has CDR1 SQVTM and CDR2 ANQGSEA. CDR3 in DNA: TGCAGCGTTGAAGGGGACAGGGGCACTGAAGCTTTCTTT. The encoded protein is CSVEGDRGTEAFF.

The CDR3 loop reads CAWSKGIQETQYF. The CDR3 nucleotides read TGTGCCTGGAGTAAAGGGATCCAAGAGACCCAGTACTTC. The chain combines TRBV30 with TRBJ2-5; D is undetermined. The CDR3 spans 13 residues. Germline V gene lookup returns CDR1 GTSNPN and CDR2 SVGIG (reference sequence). Between the trimmed V and J ends, which lost 2 bases and 1 base, there was a span of 8 bases.

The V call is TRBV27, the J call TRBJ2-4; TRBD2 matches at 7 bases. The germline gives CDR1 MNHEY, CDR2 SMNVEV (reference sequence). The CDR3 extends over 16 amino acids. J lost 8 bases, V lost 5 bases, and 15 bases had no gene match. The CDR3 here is CASSIGRGDPGHIQYF. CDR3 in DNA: TGTGCCAGCAGTATCGGACGGGGGGATCCGGGGCACATTCAGTACTTC.

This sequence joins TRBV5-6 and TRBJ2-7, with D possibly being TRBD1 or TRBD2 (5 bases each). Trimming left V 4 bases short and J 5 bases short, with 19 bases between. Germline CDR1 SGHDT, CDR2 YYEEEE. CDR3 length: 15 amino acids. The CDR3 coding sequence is TGTGCCAGCAGCCCGGCCGCGGTGGGGGTCAACGAGCAGTACTTC. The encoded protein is CASSPAAVGVNEQYF.

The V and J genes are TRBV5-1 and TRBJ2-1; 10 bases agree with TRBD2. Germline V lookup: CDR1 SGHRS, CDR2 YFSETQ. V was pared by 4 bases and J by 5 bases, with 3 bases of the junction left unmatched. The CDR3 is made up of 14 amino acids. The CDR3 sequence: CASSPGLADNEQFF. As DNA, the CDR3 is TGCGCCAGCAGCCCCGGACTAGCGGACAATGAGCAGTTCTTC.

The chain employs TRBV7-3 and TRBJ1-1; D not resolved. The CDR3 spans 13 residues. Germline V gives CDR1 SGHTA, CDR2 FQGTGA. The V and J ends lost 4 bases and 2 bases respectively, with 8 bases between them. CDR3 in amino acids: CASSSSVNTEAFF. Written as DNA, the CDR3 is TGTGCCAGCAGCTCCTCAGTAAACACTGAAGCTTTCTTT.

CDR3 DNA: TGTGCCAGCAGCCTCGGGACGGTGAACACTGAAGCTTTCTTT. Translation gives CASSLGTVNTEAFF. This rearrangement joins TRBV5-4 to TRBJ1-1; D may be TRBD1 (5 bases). Germline V gives CDR1 SGHNT, CDR2 YYREEE (reference sequence). V dropped 4 bases and J dropped 0 bases, with 10 bases sitting between them. The CDR3 extends over 14 amino acids.

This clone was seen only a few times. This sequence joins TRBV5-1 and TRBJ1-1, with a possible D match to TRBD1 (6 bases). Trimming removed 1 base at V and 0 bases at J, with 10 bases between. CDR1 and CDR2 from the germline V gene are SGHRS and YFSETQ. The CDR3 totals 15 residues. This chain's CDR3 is CASSLPGQLNTEAFF. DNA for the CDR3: TGCGCCAGCAGCTTGCCTGGACAGTTGAACACTGAAGCTTTCTTT.

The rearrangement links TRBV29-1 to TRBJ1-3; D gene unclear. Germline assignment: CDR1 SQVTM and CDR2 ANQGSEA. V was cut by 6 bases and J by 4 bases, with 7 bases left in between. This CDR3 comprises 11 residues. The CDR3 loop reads CSVGVGNTIYF. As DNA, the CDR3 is TGCAGCGTAGGCGTAGGAAACACCATATATTTT.

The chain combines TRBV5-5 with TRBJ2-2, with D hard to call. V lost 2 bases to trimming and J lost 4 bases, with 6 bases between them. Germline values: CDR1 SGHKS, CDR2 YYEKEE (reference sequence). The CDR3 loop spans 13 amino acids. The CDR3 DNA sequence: TGTGCCAGCAGCTTTGGGCCCACCGGGGAGCTGTTTTTT. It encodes CASSFGPTGELFF. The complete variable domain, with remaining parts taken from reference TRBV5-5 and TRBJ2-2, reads DAGVTQSPTHLIKTRGQQVTLRCSPISGHKSVSWYQQVLGQGPQFIFQYYEKEERGRGNFPDRFSARQFPNYSSELNVNALLLGDSALYLCASSFGPTGELFFGEGSRLTVL.

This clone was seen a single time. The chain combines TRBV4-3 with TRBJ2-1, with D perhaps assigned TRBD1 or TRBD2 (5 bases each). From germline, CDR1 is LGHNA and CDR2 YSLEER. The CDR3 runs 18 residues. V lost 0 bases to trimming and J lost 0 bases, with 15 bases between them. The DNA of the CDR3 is TGCGCCAGCAGCCAAGATCTAGGTGGGACGGGCTCCTACAATGAGCAGTTCTTC. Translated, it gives CASSQDLGGTGSYNEQFF.

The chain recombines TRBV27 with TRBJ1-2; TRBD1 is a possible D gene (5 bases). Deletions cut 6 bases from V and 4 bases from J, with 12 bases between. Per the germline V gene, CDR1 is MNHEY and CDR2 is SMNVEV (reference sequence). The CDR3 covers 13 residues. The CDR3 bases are TGTGCCAGCAGCGATGGGGGGTTCTATGGCTACACCTTC. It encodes CASSDGGFYGYTF.

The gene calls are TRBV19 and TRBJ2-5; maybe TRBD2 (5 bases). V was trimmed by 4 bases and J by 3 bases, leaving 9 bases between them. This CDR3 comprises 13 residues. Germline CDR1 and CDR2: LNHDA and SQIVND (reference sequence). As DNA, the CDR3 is TGTGCCAGTAGTACCACCGGGGAAGAGACCCAGTACTTC. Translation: CASSTTGEETQYF.

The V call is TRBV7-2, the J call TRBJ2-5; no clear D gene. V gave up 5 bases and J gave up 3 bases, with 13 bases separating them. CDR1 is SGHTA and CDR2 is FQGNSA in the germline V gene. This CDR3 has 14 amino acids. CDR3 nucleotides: TGTGCCAGCAGCCCCTTAGTGGGCGAAGAGACCCAGTACTTC. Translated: CASSPLVGEETQYF. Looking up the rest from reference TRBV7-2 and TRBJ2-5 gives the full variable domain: GAGVSQSPSNKVTEKGKDVELRCDPISGHTALYWYRQSLGQGLEFLIYFQGNSAPDKSGLPSDRFSAERTGGSVSTLTIQRTQQEDSAVYLCASSPLVGEETQYFGPGTRLLVL.

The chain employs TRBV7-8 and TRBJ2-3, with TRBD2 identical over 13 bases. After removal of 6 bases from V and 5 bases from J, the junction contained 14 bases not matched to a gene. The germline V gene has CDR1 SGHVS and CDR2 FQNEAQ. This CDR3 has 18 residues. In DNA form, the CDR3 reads TGTGCCAGCAGTTTCCTCCCCGGGACTAGCGGGACCAAAGATACGCAGTATTTT. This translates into CASSFLPGTSGTKDTQYF. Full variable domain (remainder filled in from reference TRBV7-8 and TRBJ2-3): GAGVSQSPRYKVAKRGQDVALRCDPISGHVSLFWYQQALGQGPEFLTYFQNEAQLDKSGLPSDRFFAERPEGSVSTLKIQRTQQEDSAVYLCASSFLPGTSGTKDTQYFGPGTRLTVL.

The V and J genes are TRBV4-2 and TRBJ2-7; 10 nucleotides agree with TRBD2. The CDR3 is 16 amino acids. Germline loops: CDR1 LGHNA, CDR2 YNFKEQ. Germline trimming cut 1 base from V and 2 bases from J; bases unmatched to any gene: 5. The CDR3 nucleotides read TGTGCCAGCAGCCAAGCGAGTAGCGGGAGGACCTACGAGCAGTACTTC. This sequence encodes CASSQASSGRTYEQYF.

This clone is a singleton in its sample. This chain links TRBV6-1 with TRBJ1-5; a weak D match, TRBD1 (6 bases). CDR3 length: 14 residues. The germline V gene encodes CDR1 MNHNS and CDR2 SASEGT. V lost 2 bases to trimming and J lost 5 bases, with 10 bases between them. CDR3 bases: TGTGCCAGCAGTGAAATCCAGGGGCATCAGCCCCAGCATTTT. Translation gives CASSEIQGHQPQHF.

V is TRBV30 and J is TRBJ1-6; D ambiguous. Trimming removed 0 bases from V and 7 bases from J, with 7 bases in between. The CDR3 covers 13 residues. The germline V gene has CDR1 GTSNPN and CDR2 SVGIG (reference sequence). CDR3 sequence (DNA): TGTGCCTGGAGTGTAAATCTGAATTCACCCCTCCACTTT. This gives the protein CAWSVNLNSPLHF.

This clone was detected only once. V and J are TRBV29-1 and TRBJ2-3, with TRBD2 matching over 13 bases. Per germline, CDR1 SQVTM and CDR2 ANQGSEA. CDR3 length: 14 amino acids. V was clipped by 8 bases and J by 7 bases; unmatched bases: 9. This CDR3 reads CSIRTSGGRYTQYF. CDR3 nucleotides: TGCAGCATCCGGACTAGCGGGGGTAGGTATACGCAGTATTTT.

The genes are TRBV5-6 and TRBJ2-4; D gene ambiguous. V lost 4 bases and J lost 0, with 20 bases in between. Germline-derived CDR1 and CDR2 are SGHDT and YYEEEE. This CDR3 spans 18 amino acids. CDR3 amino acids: CASSRPHGQSLAKNIQYF. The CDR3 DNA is TGTGCCAGCAGCCGGCCCCACGGCCAGTCCCTAGCCAAAAACATTCAGTACTTC.

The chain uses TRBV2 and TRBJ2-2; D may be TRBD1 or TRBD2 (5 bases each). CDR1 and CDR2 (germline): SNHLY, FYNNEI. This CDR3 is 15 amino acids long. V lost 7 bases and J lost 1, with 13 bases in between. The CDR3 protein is CASTRQRGNTGELFF. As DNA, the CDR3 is TGTGCCAGCACAAGACAGAGGGGGAACACCGGGGAGCTGTTTTTT. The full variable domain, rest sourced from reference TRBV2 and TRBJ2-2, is EPEVTQTPSHQVTQMGQEVILRCVPISNHLYFYWYRQILGQKVEFLVSFYNNEISEKSEIFDDQFSVERPDGSNFTLKIRSTKLEDSAMYFCASTRQRGNTGELFFGEGSRLTVL.

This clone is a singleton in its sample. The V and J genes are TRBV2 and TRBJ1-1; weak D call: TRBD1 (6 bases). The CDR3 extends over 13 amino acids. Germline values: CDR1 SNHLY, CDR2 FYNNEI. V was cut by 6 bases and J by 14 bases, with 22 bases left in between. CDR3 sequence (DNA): TGTGCCAGCAGAGAGGACAGCCAATCCCTGAAATTCTTT. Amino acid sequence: CASREDSQSLKFF.

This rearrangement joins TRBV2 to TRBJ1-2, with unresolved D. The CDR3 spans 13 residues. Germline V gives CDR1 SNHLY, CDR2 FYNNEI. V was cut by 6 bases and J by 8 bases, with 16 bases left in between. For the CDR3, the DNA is TGTGCCAGCAGCCCCGGGAGGGAGAAGGGCTACACCTTC. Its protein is CASSPGREKGYTF.

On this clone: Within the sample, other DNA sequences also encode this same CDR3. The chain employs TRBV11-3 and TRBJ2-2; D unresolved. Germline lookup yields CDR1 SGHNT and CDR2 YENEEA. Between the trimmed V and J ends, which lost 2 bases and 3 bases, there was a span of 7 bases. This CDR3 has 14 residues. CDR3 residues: CASSLYGDTGELFF. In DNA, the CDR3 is TGTGCCAGCAGCTTATATGGGGACACCGGGGAGCTGTTTTTT. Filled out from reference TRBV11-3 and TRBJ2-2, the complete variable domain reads EAGVVQSPRYKIIEKKQPVAFWCNPISGHNTLYWYLQNLGQGPELLIRYENEEAVDDSQLPKDRFSAERLKGVDSTLKIQPAELGDSAVYLCASSLYGDTGELFFGEGSRLTVL.

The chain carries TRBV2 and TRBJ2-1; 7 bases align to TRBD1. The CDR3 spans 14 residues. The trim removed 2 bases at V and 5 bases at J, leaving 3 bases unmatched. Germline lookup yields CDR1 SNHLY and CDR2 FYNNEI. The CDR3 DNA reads TGTGCCAGCAGTGAATCGGACAGGAACAATGAGCAGTTCTTC. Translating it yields CASSESDRNNEQFF.

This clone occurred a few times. The CDR3 DNA is TGTGCCACCCGGACAGCAGGTTCATATACGCAGTATTTT. This translates into CATRTAGSYTQYF. The chain has TRBV5-8 and TRBJ2-3, with a tentative D call TRBD1 (6 bases). Trimming shortened V by 9 bases and J by 7 bases, and 18 bases separated the two germline ends. CDR3 length: 13 amino acids. Germline V CDR1 and CDR2: SGHTS, YDEGEE.

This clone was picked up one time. Here the CDR3 reads CAWNPGQNIVHNEQFF. As DNA, the CDR3 is TGTGCCTGGAATCCGGGACAGAATATTGTCCACAATGAGCAGTTCTTC. The chain combines TRBV30 with TRBJ2-1; 7 positions agree with TRBD1. V was pared by 4 bases and J by 5 bases, with 14 bases of the junction left unmatched. The CDR3 totals 16 residues. From germline, CDR1 is GTSNPN and CDR2 SVGIG (reference sequence).

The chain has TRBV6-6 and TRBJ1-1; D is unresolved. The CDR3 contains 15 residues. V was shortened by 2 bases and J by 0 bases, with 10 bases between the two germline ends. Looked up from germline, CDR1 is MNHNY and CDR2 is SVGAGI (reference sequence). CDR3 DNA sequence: TGTGCCAGCAGTTACGGGGTCAGCTTGAACACTGAAGCTTTCTTT. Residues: CASSYGVSLNTEAFF.

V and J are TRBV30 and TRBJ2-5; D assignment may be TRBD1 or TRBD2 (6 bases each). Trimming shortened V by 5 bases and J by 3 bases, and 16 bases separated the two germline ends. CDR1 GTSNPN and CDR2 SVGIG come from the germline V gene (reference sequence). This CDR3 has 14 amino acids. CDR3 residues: CAWGTGAGEETQYF. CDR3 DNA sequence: TGTGCCTGGGGCACGGGGGCCGGGGAAGAGACCCAGTACTTC. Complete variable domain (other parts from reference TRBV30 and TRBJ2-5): SQTIHQWPATLVQPVGSPLSLECTVEGTSNPNLYWYRQAAGRGLQLLFYSVGIGQISSEVPQNLSASRPQDRQFILSSKKLLLSDSGFYLCAWGTGAGEETQYFGPGTRLLVL.